The entry below describes one TCR beta chain. This sample stems from a study of blood T cell repertoires in COVID-19. Study-level background: COVID-19 samples collected from the United States, Italy and Spain covered acute and convalescent phases. Sample material is recorded as cDNA or gDNA derived from T cells, B-cell-depleted T cells, or PBMCs.

The study recruited people aged roughly 18 to 95 years across roughly 25 US areas. Cohort 3 donors counted as recovered after two negative PCRs, clearance, or resolved symptoms. The CDR3 covers 18 residues. The germline CDR1 and CDR2 sequences are SGHVS and FNYEAQ. The J segment lost 0 bases and the V segment lost 4 bases, leaving 11 bases of the junction unmatched. Sequenced by immunoSEQ multiplex PCR; TCRdb stores in-frame clones only, minus some. The table shows a few hundred thousand clones, with around nine tenths occurring only once. The J gene is TRBJ1-1, the V gene TRBV7-6; 10 nucleotides align to TRBD1. The sequencing input was PBMCs or T cells enriched from blood (not recorded which). The receptor was isolated from a woman in her forties or fifties who had recovered from COVID-19. Here the CDR3 reads CASSSPPGQGIMNTEAFF. In DNA form, the CDR3 reads TGTGCCAGCAGCTCTCCTCCGGGACAGGGGATAATGAACACTGAAGCTTTCTTT.